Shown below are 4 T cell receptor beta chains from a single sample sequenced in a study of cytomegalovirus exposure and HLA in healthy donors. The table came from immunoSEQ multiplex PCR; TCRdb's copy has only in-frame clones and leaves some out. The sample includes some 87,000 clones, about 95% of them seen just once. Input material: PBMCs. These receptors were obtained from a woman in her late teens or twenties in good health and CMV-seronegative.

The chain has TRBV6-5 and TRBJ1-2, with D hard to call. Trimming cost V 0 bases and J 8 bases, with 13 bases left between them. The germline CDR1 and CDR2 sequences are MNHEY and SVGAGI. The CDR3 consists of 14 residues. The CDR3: CASSYSNSHPGYTF. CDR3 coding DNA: TGTGCCAGCAGTTACTCCAACAGCCATCCGGGCTACACCTTC.

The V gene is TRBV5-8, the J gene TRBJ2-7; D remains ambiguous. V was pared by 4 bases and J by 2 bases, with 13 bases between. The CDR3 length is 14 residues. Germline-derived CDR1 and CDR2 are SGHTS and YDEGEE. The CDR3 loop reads CASSRYDGAYEQYF. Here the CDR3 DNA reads TGTGCCAGCAGCCGATACGACGGAGCCTACGAGCAGTACTTC.

The CDR3 is CASSFGQSNYGYTF. In DNA, the CDR3 is TGTGCCAGCAGTTTCGGACAGAGCAACTATGGCTACACCTTC. The genes are TRBV6-6 and TRBJ1-2, with D possibly matching TRBD1 (6 bases). V lost 4 bases and J 2 bases, leaving 11 bases between the germline ends. The CDR3 is 14 amino acids. The germline V gene has CDR1 MNHNY and CDR2 SVGAGI (reference sequence).

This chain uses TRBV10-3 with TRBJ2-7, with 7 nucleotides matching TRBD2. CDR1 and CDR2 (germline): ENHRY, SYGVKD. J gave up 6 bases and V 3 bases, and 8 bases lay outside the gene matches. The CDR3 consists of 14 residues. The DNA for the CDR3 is TGTGCCATCAGTGACTCGCGGGAGCTTGGCGAGCAGTACTTC. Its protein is CAISDSRELGEQYF.